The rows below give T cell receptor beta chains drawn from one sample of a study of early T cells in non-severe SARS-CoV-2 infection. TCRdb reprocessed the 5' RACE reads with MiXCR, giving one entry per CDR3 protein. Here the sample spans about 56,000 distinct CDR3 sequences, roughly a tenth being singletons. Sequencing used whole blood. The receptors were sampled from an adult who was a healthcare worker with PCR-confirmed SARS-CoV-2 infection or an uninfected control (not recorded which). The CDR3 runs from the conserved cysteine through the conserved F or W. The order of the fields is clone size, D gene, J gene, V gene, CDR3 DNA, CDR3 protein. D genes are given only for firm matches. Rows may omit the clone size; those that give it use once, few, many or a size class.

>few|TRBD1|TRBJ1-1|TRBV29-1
TGCAGCCTGTCGCAGGGGGGATTGAACACTGAAGCTTTCTTT
CSLSQGGLNTEAFF
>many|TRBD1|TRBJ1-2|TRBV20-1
TGCAGTGCTAGAGTCTCGACAGGGGGGAACTATGGCTACACCTTC
CSARVSTGGNYGYTF
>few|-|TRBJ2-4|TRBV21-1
TGTGCCAGCAGCACTGGACAGGGCACCAAAAACATTCAGTACTTC
CASSTGQGTKNIQYF
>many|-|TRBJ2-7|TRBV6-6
TGTGCCAGCAGTCAAGCCAGGGGTAGGGAGCAGTACTTC
CASSQARGREQYF
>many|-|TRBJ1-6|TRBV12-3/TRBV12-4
TGTGCCAGCAGTTTACAGGGAGGCGATTCACCCCTCCACTTT
CASSLQGGDSPLHF
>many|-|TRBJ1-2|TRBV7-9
TGTGCCAGCAGCTTAGTGTCGCAGTTCTATGGCTACACCTTC
CASSLVSQFYGYTF
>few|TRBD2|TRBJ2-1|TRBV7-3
TGTGCCAGCAGCCCCTCTAGCGGGAGTGGGTTAGTCAGCAATGAGCAGTTCTTC
CASSPSSGSGLVSNEQFF
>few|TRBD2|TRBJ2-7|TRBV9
TGTGCCAGCAGCGCCCCTGGGGAAGCGGGAGTTGAGCAGTACTTC
CASSAPGEAGVEQYF
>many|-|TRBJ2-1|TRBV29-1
TGCAGCGTTTCCCGGGACCGGGAGTCTGATGAGCAGTTCTTC
CSVSRDRESDEQFF
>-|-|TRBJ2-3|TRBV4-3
TGCGCCAGCAGCCAAGATCGGGCACCAGATACGCAGTATTTT
CASSQDRAPDTQYF
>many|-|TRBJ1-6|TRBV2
TGTGCCAGCAGGAGAGGGGGGAAGGATTCACCCCTCCACTTT
CASRRGGKDSPLHF
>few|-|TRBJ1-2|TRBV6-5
TGTGCCAGCAGTCCGGGAGAGGACCGGGTTGGCGATGGCTACACCTTC
CASSPGEDRVGDGYTF
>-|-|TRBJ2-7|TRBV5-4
TGTGCCAGCAGCTTGTATCACAACTACGAGCAGTACTTC
CASSLYHNYEQYF
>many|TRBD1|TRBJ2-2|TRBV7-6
TGTGCCAGCAGCTTAAGGACAGGGGGAGGCACCGGGGAGCTGTTTTTT
CASSLRTGGGTGELFF
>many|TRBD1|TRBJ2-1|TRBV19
TGTGCCAGTAGTATAAAGAAACAGGGGTACAATGAGCAGTTCTTC
CASSIKKQGYNEQFF
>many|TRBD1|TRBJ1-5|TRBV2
TGTGCCAGCAGTGGGTCCGGGACAGGGAATCAGCCCCAGCATTTT
CASSGSGTGNQPQHF
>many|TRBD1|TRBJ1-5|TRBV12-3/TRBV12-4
TGTGCCAGCAGTCCCAGCAGGGGGAGCGGCAATCAGCCCCAGCATTTT
CASSPSRGSGNQPQHF
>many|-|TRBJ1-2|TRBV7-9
TGTGCCAGCAGCTTAAAGTATCAGGGAGAGAACTATGGCTACACCTTC
CASSLKYQGENYGYTF
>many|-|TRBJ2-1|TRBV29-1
TGCAGCGTTGACGACTTTAATGAGCAGTTCTTC
CSVDDFNEQFF
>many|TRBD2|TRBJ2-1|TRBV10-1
TGCGCCAGCTCAGCCGGGACTAGCGCCGGTAATGAGCAGTTCTTC
CASSAGTSAGNEQFF